The next 19 T cell receptor beta chains were all read from a single sample in a study of cytomegalovirus exposure and HLA in healthy donors. The primer mix had 60 Vbeta and 13 Jbeta primers. Sequenced by immunoSEQ multiplex PCR; TCRdb stores in-frame clones only, minus some. The table shows 95,000 to 150,000 clones, with approximately 73% occurring only once. Sequencing was carried out using PBMCs. The source of these receptors is a man in his 60s in good health and CMV-seropositive.

This clone has only one observation. This chain connects TRBV2 to TRBJ2-2; a weak D match, TRBD2 (6 bases). V was cut by 2 bases and J by 0 bases, with 10 bases left in between. The CDR3 length is 16 residues. Germline-derived CDR1 and CDR2 are SNHLY and FYNNEI. The CDR3 region has the DNA TGTGCCAGCAGTGAATCTGGCGGGACGAACACCGGGGAGCTGTTTTTT. Protein product: CASSESGGTNTGELFF.

This clone was observed a handful of times. In DNA, the CDR3 is TGTGCCATCAAAAGGGGCCGGAACACTGAAGCTTTCTTT. This gives the protein CAIKRGRNTEAFF. The chain is built from TRBV10-3 and TRBJ1-1; tentatively, D is TRBD1 (5 bases). The V gene's germline CDR1 is ENHRY and CDR2 SYGVKD. This CDR3 has 13 residues. V was shortened by 7 bases and J by 1 base, with 10 bases between the two germline ends.

The rearrangement joins TRBV7-6 to TRBJ1-6, with TRBD1 matching over 7 bases. J gave up 6 bases and V 4 bases, and 3 bases lay outside the gene matches. The germline V gene encodes CDR1 SGHVS and CDR2 FNYEAQ. The CDR3 sequence is 14 residues long. The CDR3 DNA is TGTGCCAGCAGCTGGGGGACAGCTAATTCACCCCTCCACTTT. Translation: CASSWGTANSPLHF.

The V gene is TRBV10-3, the J gene TRBJ2-7, with 14 nucleotides matching TRBD2. The CDR3 contains 15 residues. Losses at the gene ends were 8 bases for V and 0 bases for J; bases not matched to a gene: 3. Germline loops: CDR1 ENHRY, CDR2 SYGVKD. The DNA of the CDR3 is TGTGCCATCGGACTAGCGGGGGGCGCCTCCTACGAGCAGTACTTC. Its translation: CAIGLAGGASYEQYF.

The chain carries TRBV28 and TRBJ1-2; 7 bases map to TRBD1. The V gene's germline CDR1 is MDHEN and CDR2 SYDVKM. The CDR3 loop spans 13 amino acids. Trimming took 6 bases from V and 4 from J; bases not matched to a gene: 5. CDR3 bases: TGTGCCAGCAGCCGATACAGGGGCTATGGCTACACCTTC. Encoded protein: CASSRYRGYGYTF.

The rearrangement joins TRBV5-1 to TRBJ1-2, with D uncertain. V lost 0 bases and J 3 bases, leaving 12 bases between the germline ends. This CDR3 has 15 residues. The V gene's germline CDR1 is SGHRS and CDR2 YFSETQ. CDR3 residues: CASSLDGERYYGYTF. The CDR3 coding sequence is TGCGCCAGCAGCTTGGACGGGGAGAGGTACTATGGCTACACCTTC.

This clone was observed a handful of times. The rearrangement uses TRBV11-2 and TRBJ2-3, with a weak D call TRBD2 (6 bases). There are 12 residues in the CDR3. From germline, CDR1 is SGHAT and CDR2 FQNNGV. V dropped 5 bases and J dropped 4 bases, with 7 bases sitting between them. CDR3 coding DNA: TGTGCCAGCAGCGGGGACTCAGATACGCAGTATTTT. Encoded protein: CASSGDSDTQYF.

The chain is built from TRBV6-8 and TRBJ2-3; TRBD2 might be the D (6 bases). The CDR3 sequence is 18 residues long. The V end lost 0 bases, the J end lost 4 bases, and 20 bases lay between the germline ends. Germline lookup yields CDR1 MNHGY and CDR2 SAAAGT. The CDR3 loop is CASSYSLGGKGCADTQYF. The CDR3 DNA follows: TGTGCCAGCAGTTACTCACTTGGCGGGAAGGGGTGCGCAGATACGCAGTATTTT.

The V and J genes are TRBV28 and TRBJ1-1; no reliable D call. The CDR3 totals 13 residues. Germline lookup yields CDR1 MDHEN and CDR2 SYDVKM. V lost 5 bases to trimming and J lost 4 bases, with 11 bases between them. Here the CDR3 reads CASSIEWATEAFF. The CDR3 DNA follows: TGTGCCAGCAGTATTGAGTGGGCCACTGAAGCTTTCTTT.

This clone was seen only once. The chain joins TRBV5-6 to TRBJ2-2; D unresolved. The germline V gene has CDR1 SGHDT and CDR2 YYEEEE. V lost 1 base and J 2 bases, leaving 9 bases between the germline ends. CDR3 size: 15 residues. CDR3 DNA sequence: TGTGCCAGCAGCTTGACTACTCAAAACACCGGGGAGCTGTTTTTT. It specifies CASSLTTQNTGELFF.

The sample holds one count of this clone. The genes are TRBV7-3 and TRBJ2-5; 8 nucleotides match TRBD1. CDR3 length: 14 amino acids. J was trimmed by 2 bases and V by 5 bases; bases with no gene match: 4. Germline CDR1 is SGHTA and CDR2 is FQGTGA. The CDR3 DNA sequence: TGTGCCAGCAGCGCTACAGGGGGGCAAGAGACCCAGTACTTC. Translated: CASSATGGQETQYF.

The V and J genes are TRBV5-1 and TRBJ2-7; D uncertain. Trimming took 0 bases from V and 5 from J, leaving 6 bases between them. Germline CDR1 reads SGHRS; CDR2 reads YFSETQ. The CDR3 runs to 12 residues. CDR3 loop: CASSLGPHEQYF. CDR3 coding DNA: TGCGCCAGCAGCTTGGGGCCTCACGAGCAGTACTTC.

This clone was detected only once. The J gene is TRBJ1-6, the V gene TRBV28, with D uncertain. Germline V CDR1 and CDR2: MDHEN, SYDVKM. CDR3 size: 15 residues. V lost 6 bases and J lost 0, with 9 bases in between. The CDR3 loop is CASSRTSSYNSPLHF. In DNA, the CDR3 is TGTGCCAGCAGCAGGACTAGCTCCTATAATTCACCCCTCCACTTT.

V gene TRBV30 combines with J gene TRBJ1-1, with D maybe TRBD1 (6 bases). Germline CDR1 reads GTSNPN; CDR2 reads SVGIG (reference sequence). V was trimmed by 4 bases and J by 2 bases, leaving 11 bases between them. The CDR3 runs to 13 residues. This chain's CDR3 is CAWTGGLNTEAFF. In DNA, the CDR3 is TGTGCCTGGACCGGGGGGCTTAACACTGAAGCTTTCTTT.

This clone was counted between two and nine times. This CDR3 is CASSDRANLMNTEAFF. CDR3 nucleotide sequence: TGTGCCAGCAGTGACAGGGCCAACCTTATGAACACTGAAGCTTTCTTT. This rearrangement joins TRBV2 to TRBJ1-1, with D perhaps TRBD1 (5 bases). Trimming stripped 3 bases from V and 0 bases from J, with 14 bases between. CDR3 length: 16 residues. CDR1 and CDR2 (germline): SNHLY, FYNNEI.

The chain couples TRBV27 to TRBJ1-6; D might be TRBD1 (6 bases). CDR1 is MNHEY and CDR2 is SMNVEV in the germline V gene (reference sequence). V lost 5 bases and J lost 6, with 11 bases in between. The length of the CDR3 is 14 residues. The CDR3 DNA reads as TGTGCCAGCAGTGTGGACAGACTTAATTCACCCCTCCACTTT. Its translation is CASSVDRLNSPLHF.

The chain combines TRBV6-5 with TRBJ2-7; 10 bases align to TRBD1. The V segment lost 4 bases and the J segment 5 bases; nucleotides outside the gene matches: 8. The CDR3 covers 15 residues. The V gene's germline CDR1 is MNHEY and CDR2 SVGAGI. DNA for the CDR3: TGTGCCAGCAGTTCTCCGGGACAGGGGAGGAACGAGCAGTACTTC. Translation: CASSSPGQGRNEQYF.

This clone has more than one count but fewer than ten. The chain uses TRBV30 and TRBJ2-7; TRBD2 matches 7 bases. This CDR3 contains 14 residues. Germline-derived CDR1 and CDR2 are GTSNPN and SVGIG (reference sequence). Losses at the gene ends were 2 bases for V and 3 bases for J; bases not matched to a gene: 7. In nucleotides, the CDR3 is TGTGCCTGGAGTCCCGGGACTATCGACTACGAGCAGTACTTC. Translated, it gives CAWSPGTIDYEQYF.

The chain employs TRBV19 and TRBJ2-7; 9 bases align to TRBD1. Germline loops: CDR1 LNHDA, CDR2 SQIVND (reference sequence). The CDR3 has 14 amino acids. V gave up 6 bases and J gave up 5 bases; unmatched junction bases: 8. The CDR3 sequence: CASSRTGGNNEQYF. CDR3 in DNA: TGTGCCAGTAGCAGAACAGGGGGCAACAACGAGCAGTACTTC.